This T cell receptor beta chain was found in a study of shared clonotypes between healthy human individuals. CDR3 size: 14 residues. Germline V CDR1 and CDR2: SGHRS, YFSETQ. V was cut by 4 bases and J by 4 bases, with 14 bases left in between. Assay: immunoSEQ multiplex PCR; the TCRdb copy retains only in-frame clones and omits some. This sample has a few million clones, with over 85% found just once. In its sample, this clone was seen a few times. Source material: naive CD4+ T cells sorted from blood. Subset: CD45RA+ positively selected. V and J are TRBV5-1 and TRBJ1-1, with TRBD1 as a possible D gene (6 bases). The source is a man aged 18 to 30 in good health. This chain's CDR3 is CASSLHRDGTEAFF. The CDR3 DNA sequence: TGCGCCAGCAGCCTTCACAGGGATGGCACTGAAGCTTTCTTT.